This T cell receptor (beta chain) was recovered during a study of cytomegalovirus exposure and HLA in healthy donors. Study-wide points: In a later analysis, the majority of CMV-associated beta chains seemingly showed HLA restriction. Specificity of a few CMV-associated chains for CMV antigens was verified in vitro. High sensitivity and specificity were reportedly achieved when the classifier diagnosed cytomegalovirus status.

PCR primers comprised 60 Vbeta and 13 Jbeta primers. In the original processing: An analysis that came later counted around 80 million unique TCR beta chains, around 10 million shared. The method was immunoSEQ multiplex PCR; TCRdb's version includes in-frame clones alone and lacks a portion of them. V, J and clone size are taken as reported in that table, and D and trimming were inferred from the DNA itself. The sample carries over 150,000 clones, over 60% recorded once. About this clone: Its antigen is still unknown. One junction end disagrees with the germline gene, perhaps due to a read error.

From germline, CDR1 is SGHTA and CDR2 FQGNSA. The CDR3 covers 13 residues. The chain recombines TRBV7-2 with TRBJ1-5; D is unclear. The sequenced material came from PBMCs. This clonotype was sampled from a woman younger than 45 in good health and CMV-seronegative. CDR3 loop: CASNLSLSQPQHF. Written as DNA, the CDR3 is TGTGCCAGCAACTTAAGCCTCTCTCAGCCCCAGCATTTT. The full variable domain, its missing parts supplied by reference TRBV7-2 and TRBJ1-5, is GAGVSQSPSNKVTEKGKDVELRCDPISGHTALYWYRQSLGQGLEFLIYFQGNSAPDKSGLPSDRFSAERTGGSVSTLTIQRTQQEDSAVYLCASNLSLSQPQHFGDGTRLSIL.